Each of the 27 T cell receptor beta chains below was sequenced from the same sample in a study of cytomegalovirus exposure and HLA in healthy donors (dated by TCRdb to 2015 to 2018). To prepare the library, the immunoSEQ multiplex PCR assay was applied. For the multiplex PCR, a mixture combining 60 forward primers for TCR Vbeta segments and 13 reverse primers for TCR Jbeta segments was used. Held by TCRdb, this immuneACCESS table contains in-frame sequences only and omits some clones. Under half of the omission traces to an unresolved V gene where checked; the cause of the rest is unknown. The sample includes fewer than 250,000 clones, with 76% observed a single time. The top ten clones comprise over 0.55% of the sample. Sample: PBMCs. The receptors originated from a man aged 18 to 30 in good health and CMV-seronegative.

The chain couples TRBV27 to TRBJ2-2; D is undetermined. V gave up 0 bases and J gave up 1 base, with 3 bases separating them. The CDR3 length is 14 residues. The germline V gene has CDR1 MNHEY and CDR2 SMNVEV (reference sequence). The CDR3 DNA reads TGTGCCAGCAGTTTATCCCGGAACACCGGGGAGCTGTTTTTT. Amino acid sequence: CASSLSRNTGELFF.

This clone came up a few times. This chain connects TRBV27 to TRBJ1-1, with D possibly TRBD1 on 5 matching bases. CDR1 and CDR2 from the germline V gene are MNHEY and SMNVEV (reference sequence). V lost 6 bases to trimming and J lost 1 base, with 15 bases between them. This CDR3 region has 15 residues. Written as DNA, the CDR3 is TGTGCCAGCAGATTCGGGGCGGGGCAGAACACTGAAGCTTTCTTT. Translated: CASRFGAGQNTEAFF.

This rearrangement joins TRBV6-5 to TRBJ1-1; 7 bases map to TRBD1. The CDR3 is made up of 15 amino acids. Germline V gene sequence: CDR1 MNHEY, CDR2 SVGAGI. V trimming: 4 bases; J trimming: 2 bases; junction bases outside the gene matches: 7. This CDR3 reads CASSWDRDRNTEAFF. CDR3 in DNA: TGTGCCAGCAGTTGGGACCGGGACAGAAACACTGAAGCTTTCTTT.

The gene calls are TRBV5-4 and TRBJ1-1; tentative D call: TRBD1 (6 bases). Germline V gene sequence: CDR1 SGHNT, CDR2 YYREEE (reference sequence). Trimming removed 2 bases at V and 4 bases at J, with 15 bases between. The CDR3 consists of 15 residues. The CDR3 reads CASSFSVRGVTEAFF. The CDR3 nucleotides are TGTGCCAGCAGCTTCAGTGTCAGGGGCGTCACTGAAGCTTTCTTT.

The chain has TRBV6-1 and TRBJ2-7; D is unclear. V was clipped by 6 bases and J by 4 bases, with 19 bases between them. Germline V CDR1 and CDR2: MNHNS, SASEGT. The CDR3 is 15 residues long. The CDR3 loop reads CASSLSPGSHYEQYF. CDR3 DNA: TGTGCCAGCAGCCTTAGCCCCGGATCCCATTACGAGCAGTACTTC.

The V and J genes are TRBV6-5 and TRBJ2-1; TRBD2 aligns across 9 bases. This CDR3 comprises 15 residues. Trimming at V came to 6 bases and at J to 0 bases, leaving 3 bases not matched to a gene. CDR1 and CDR2 (germline): MNHEY, SVGAGI. The CDR3 DNA is TGTGCCAGCAGACGGACTAGCGACTCCTACAATGAGCAGTTCTTC. The encoded protein is CASRRTSDSYNEQFF.

Points on this clone: Other DNA sequences from this sample encode an identical CDR3 as well. The V gene is TRBV5-1, the J gene TRBJ2-7, with a tentative D call TRBD1 (5 bases). The CDR3 runs to 15 residues. V was shortened by 0 bases and J by 2 bases, with 12 bases between the two germline ends. CDR1 is SGHRS and CDR2 is YFSETQ in the germline V gene. The CDR3, as DNA: TGCGCCAGCAGCTTGGAGCCAGGGCAAACCTACGAGCAGTACTTC. This gives the protein CASSLEPGQTYEQYF.

The chain links TRBV4-2 to TRBJ2-1, with 9 bases aligning to TRBD2. In germline, CDR1 is LGHNA, CDR2 YNFKEQ. The CDR3 runs 17 residues. The trim removed 0 bases at V and 4 bases at J, leaving 7 bases unmatched. CDR3: CASSQDLAGGPYNEQFF. For the CDR3, the DNA is TGTGCCAGCAGCCAAGATCTGGCGGGAGGGCCGTACAATGAGCAGTTCTTC.

V gene TRBV30 combines with J gene TRBJ1-1; D remains ambiguous. V was cut by 0 bases and J by 5 bases, with 10 bases left in between. The CDR3 is 13 amino acids. In germline, CDR1 is GTSNPN, CDR2 SVGIG (reference sequence). The CDR3 protein is CAWSVTSGTEAFF. DNA of the CDR3: TGTGCCTGGAGTGTAACTTCGGGGACTGAAGCTTTCTTT.

The V and J genes are TRBV6-5 and TRBJ2-6; possibly TRBD1 for D (7 bases). The CDR3 runs to 15 residues. V was shortened by 10 bases and J by 1 base, with 14 bases between the two germline ends. Germline CDR1 reads MNHEY; CDR2 reads SVGAGI. This chain's CDR3 is CATQGGRSGANVLTF. CDR3 nucleotide sequence: TGTGCCACCCAGGGGGGTCGGTCTGGGGCCAACGTCCTGACTTTC.

The chain recombines TRBV30 with TRBJ2-1; 8 bases are a match to TRBD2. With 0 bases clipped from V and 8 bases from J, the junction kept 15 bases outside the gene matches. Germline V lookup: CDR1 GTSNPN, CDR2 SVGIG (reference sequence). This CDR3 has 17 residues. CDR3 region: CAWSVPTSAKTMDEQFF. DNA for the CDR3: TGTGCCTGGAGTGTACCGACTAGCGCTAAAACCATGGATGAGCAGTTCTTC.

In its sample, this clone was seen once. V gene TRBV5-6 combines with J gene TRBJ1-2, with 8 bases fitting TRBD1. The CDR3 runs to 15 residues. V lost 4 bases to trimming and J lost 8 bases; unmatched junction nucleotides: 13. Germline V gene sequence: CDR1 SGHDT, CDR2 YYEEEE. CDR3 residues: CASSLITGGLEGYTF. The CDR3, as DNA: TGTGCCAGCAGCCTCATCACAGGGGGGCTTGAAGGCTACACCTTC.

The chain uses TRBV6-1 and TRBJ2-7, with D uncertain. Deletions cut 0 bases from V and 0 bases from J, with 15 bases between. Germline V gives CDR1 MNHNS, CDR2 SASEGT. The CDR3 length is 17 residues. As DNA, the CDR3 is TGTGCCAGCAGTGAAGCGCTTACCAGCCCTAGCTCCTACGAGCAGTACTTC. The encoded protein is CASSEALTSPSSYEQYF.

CDR3 DNA: TGTGCCAGCAGTTTGGACAGCTATGGCTACACCTTC. It yields the protein CASSLDSYGYTF. V is TRBV2 and J is TRBJ1-2; a weak D match, TRBD1 (6 bases). This CDR3 has 12 residues. The germline V gene encodes CDR1 SNHLY and CDR2 FYNNEI. V lost 5 bases, J lost 4 bases, and 8 bases lay in between.

This clone has only a few counts. V usage is TRBV7-9 and J usage is TRBJ2-7; maybe TRBD2 (6 bases). This CDR3 has 12 amino acids. V dropped 2 bases and J dropped 5 bases, with 7 bases sitting between them. Germline values: CDR1 SEHNR, CDR2 FQNEAQ (reference sequence). The CDR3 sequence is CASSLSGDEQYF. The CDR3, as DNA: TGTGCCAGCAGCTTATCGGGGGACGAGCAGTACTTC.

The rearrangement uses TRBV4-1 and TRBJ2-5; D perhaps matches TRBD2 (5 bases). This CDR3 is 18 amino acids long. With 4 bases removed from V and 5 bases from J, the gap between germline ends came to 26 bases. In germline, CDR1 is MGHRA, CDR2 YSYEKL. CDR3 nucleotide sequence: TGCGCCAGCAGCCTACGGGCGGTCCTAGCCGGCTCGTTCGAGACCCAGTACTTC. Translation gives CASSLRAVLAGSFETQYF.

This chain uses TRBV18 with TRBJ2-1; a possible D gene is TRBD2 (6 bases). The CDR3 loop spans 16 amino acids. Trimming took 3 bases from V and 8 from J, leaving 20 bases between them. Germline V gene data show CDR1 as KGHSH and CDR2 as LQKENI. The CDR3 DNA is TGTGCCAGCTCACCCGAGATTCGGAGGGCCGGAGATGAGCAGTTCTTC. It is translated as CASSPEIRRAGDEQFF. The full variable domain, with the rest looked up from reference TRBV18 and TRBJ2-1, is NAGVMQNPRHLVRRRGQEARLRCSPMKGHSHVYWYRQLPEEGLKFMVYLQKENIIDESGMPKERFSAEFPKEGPSILRIQQVVRGDSAAYFCASSPEIRRAGDEQFFGPGTRLTVL.

The chain has TRBV2 and TRBJ2-7, with 9 bases lining up with TRBD2. V was pared by 7 bases and J by 4 bases, with 8 bases of the junction left unmatched. This CDR3 region has 14 residues. CDR1 is SNHLY and CDR2 is FYNNEI in the germline V gene. CDR3 bases: TGTGCCAGCATGGGCGGGAGGGCCCGGTACGAGCAGTACTTC. This translates into CASMGGRARYEQYF.

The chain couples TRBV2 to TRBJ1-1; D is uncertain. CDR1 and CDR2 (germline): SNHLY, FYNNEI. Trimming took off 2 bases at V and 6 bases at J, with 7 bases between the two ends. There are 12 residues in the CDR3. The chain's CDR3 is CASSETGSEAFF. The CDR3 DNA reads TGTGCCAGCAGTGAAACGGGGTCTGAAGCTTTCTTT.

CDR3 residues: CASTGEYEQYF. The CDR3 bases are TGTGCCAGCACCGGGGAGTACGAGCAGTACTTC. This chain joins TRBV28 and TRBJ2-7, with a weak D call TRBD2 (5 bases). This CDR3 has 11 residues. With 7 bases removed from V and 4 bases from J, the gap between germline ends came to 8 bases. Germline V gene sequence: CDR1 MDHEN, CDR2 SYDVKM. The whole variable domain, remainder taken from reference TRBV28 and TRBJ2-7, is DVKVTQSSRYLVKRTGEKVFLECVQDMDHENMFWYRQDPGLGLRLIYFSYDVKMKEKGDIPEGYSVSREKKERFSLILESASTNQTSMYLCASTGEYEQYFGPGTRLTVT.

This clone showed up just a few times. The chain links TRBV5-6 to TRBJ1-4, with unresolved D. Trimming took 0 bases from V and 8 from J, leaving 8 bases between them. From germline, CDR1 is SGHDT and CDR2 YYEEEE. This CDR3 region has 13 residues. This CDR3 is CASSLAGVEKLFF. The CDR3 DNA is TGTGCCAGCAGCTTGGCCGGAGTCGAAAAACTGTTTTTT.

The chain couples TRBV14 to TRBJ1-4; 10 bases line up with TRBD1. CDR3 length: 18 amino acids. Trimming removed 11 bases from V and 0 bases from J; junction bases left unmatched: 15. Per the germline V gene, CDR1 is SGHDN and CDR2 is FVKESK. Here the CDR3 reads CARTPDRGESATNEKLFF. Written as DNA, the CDR3 is TGTGCCCGAACCCCGGACAGGGGGGAATCGGCAACTAATGAAAAACTGTTTTTT.

The rearrangement joins TRBV19 to TRBJ1-1; no reliable D call. The CDR3 runs to 14 residues. Looked up from germline, CDR1 is LNHDA and CDR2 is SQIVND (reference sequence). V lost 1 base to trimming and J lost 4 bases, with 10 bases between them. The CDR3 spells CASSIGPGSTEAFF. CDR3 DNA: TGTGCCAGTAGTATAGGGCCGGGGAGCACTGAAGCTTTCTTT. Variable domain in full (rest from reference TRBV19 and TRBJ1-1): DGGITQSPKYLFRKEGQNVTLSCEQNLNHDAMYWYRQDPGQGLRLIYYSQIVNDFQKGDIAEGYSVSREKKESFPLTVTSAQKNPTAFYLCASSIGPGSTEAFFGQGTRLTVV.

V is TRBV4-1 and J is TRBJ1-5; TRBD1 aligns across 8 bases. The V gene end was trimmed by 3 bases and the J gene end by 6 bases; junction bases not matched to a gene: 4. CDR1 and CDR2 from the germline V gene are MGHRA and YSYEKL. The CDR3 totals 14 residues. The CDR3 spells CASSHADRGQPQHF. Here the CDR3 DNA reads TGCGCCAGCAGCCACGCAGACAGGGGTCAGCCCCAGCATTTT.

The chain has TRBV9 and TRBJ1-2, with D possibly matching TRBD1 (6 bases). Trimming cost V 4 bases and J 7 bases, with 35 bases left between them. There are 20 residues in the CDR3. Germline V gene data show CDR1 as SGDLS and CDR2 as YYNGEE. In DNA form, the CDR3 reads TGTGCCAGCAGCCCGTCGAAAGCCAGGGGTAATTTACTTATGCCTTTTGGCTACACCTTC. It yields the protein CASSPSKARGNLLMPFGYTF.

The rearrangement joins TRBV19 to TRBJ2-5, with 7 positions matching TRBD1. This CDR3 spans 15 amino acids. The germline V gene has CDR1 LNHDA and CDR2 SQIVND (reference sequence). After removal of 3 bases from V and 2 bases from J, the junction contained 6 bases not matched to a gene. CDR3 region: CASSMGQLSQETQYF. CDR3 nucleotides: TGTGCCAGTAGTATGGGACAGTTATCACAAGAGACCCAGTACTTC.

J is TRBJ2-4 and V is TRBV18, with D possibly matching TRBD1 (5 bases). Looked up from germline, CDR1 is KGHSH and CDR2 is LQKENI. With 3 bases removed from V and 5 bases from J, the gap between germline ends came to 5 bases. This CDR3 is 12 amino acids long. The CDR3 protein is CASSPGQNIQYF. CDR3 coding DNA: TGTGCCAGCTCACCGGGGCAAAACATTCAGTACTTC.